This TCR beta chain was found in a study of response to subunit inactivated influenza vaccine. The CDR3 length is 15 residues. Trimming took off 0 bases at V and 4 bases at J, with 13 bases between the two ends. The germline V gene encodes CDR1 DFQATT and CDR2 SNEGSKA (reference sequence). Whole-study results and caveats: Each seasonal influenza vaccination recruits few new T cells, the authors suggested.

TCRdb ran MiXCR on the RT-PCR reads and lists one entry per CDR3 protein. The sample has 650,000 to 700,000 distinct CDR3 sequences, approximately 15% seen once. Remarks on this clonotype: The target antigen is unknown.

The source is a man aged 50-59 years who received an inactivated influenza vaccine. The V and J genes are TRBV20-1 and TRBJ1-5; D perhaps matches TRBD1 (5 bases). The sequencing used PBMCs from blood, collected 12 days after vaccination. Here the CDR3 reads CSARDLRGRNQPQHF. CDR3 nucleotide sequence: TGCAGTGCTAGAGATTTGAGGGGACGAAATCAGCCCCAGCATTTT.